This TCR beta chain was captured in a study of T cell clonotyping in hematopoietic cell transplantation. Sequencing used immunoSEQ multiplex PCR; TCRdb keeps in-frame clones, though not all of them. The repertoire has fewer than 15,000 clones, approximately 92% of them found once; the top ten carry 6.5% to 9%. The CDR3 totals 14 residues. The germline V gene encodes CDR1 KGHSH and CDR2 LQKENI. V dropped 6 bases and J dropped 8; count of bases not matched to a gene: 11. Study-level results: Cells were unsorted, so CD4 and CD8 contributions were not separated. Pathologically expanded recipient clonotypes increased progressively from day 30 to day 180 as diversity fell. Few recipient clonotypes overlapped donors; over 97% were de novo at given depth.

With regard to this clone: Its specificity is not known.

This clonotype originated in a female patient in her 50s who had an allogeneic stem cell transplant from an unrelated donor, so the T cells may come from the graft donor. Some clones in this sample may be carry-over from other donors' samples. The specimen was PBMCs, collected 100 days after allogeneic stem cell transplant. The rearrangement joins TRBV18 to TRBJ1-2, with TRBD1 matching 8 bases. For the CDR3, the DNA is TGTGCCAGCTCTCCAGAAGGACAGGGCAGCGGCTACACCTTC. Its translation is CASSPEGQGSGYTF.